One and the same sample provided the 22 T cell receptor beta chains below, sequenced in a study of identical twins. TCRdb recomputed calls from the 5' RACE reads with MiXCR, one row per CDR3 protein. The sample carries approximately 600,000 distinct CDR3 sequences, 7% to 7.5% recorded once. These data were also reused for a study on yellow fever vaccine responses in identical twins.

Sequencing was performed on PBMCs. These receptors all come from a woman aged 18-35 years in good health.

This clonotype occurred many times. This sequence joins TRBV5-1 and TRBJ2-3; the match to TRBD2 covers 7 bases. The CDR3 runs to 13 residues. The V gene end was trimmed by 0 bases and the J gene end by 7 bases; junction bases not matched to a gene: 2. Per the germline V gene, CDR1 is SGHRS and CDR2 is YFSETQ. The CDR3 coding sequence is TGCGCCAGCAGCTTGGATGGGACTAATACGCAGTATTTT. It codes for CASSLDGTNTQYF.

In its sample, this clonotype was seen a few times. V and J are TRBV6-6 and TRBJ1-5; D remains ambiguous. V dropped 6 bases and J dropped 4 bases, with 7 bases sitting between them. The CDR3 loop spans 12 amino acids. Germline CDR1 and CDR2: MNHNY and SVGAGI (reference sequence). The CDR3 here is CASRHGNQPQHF. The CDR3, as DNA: TGTGCCAGCAGGCACGGGAATCAGCCCCAGCATTTT.

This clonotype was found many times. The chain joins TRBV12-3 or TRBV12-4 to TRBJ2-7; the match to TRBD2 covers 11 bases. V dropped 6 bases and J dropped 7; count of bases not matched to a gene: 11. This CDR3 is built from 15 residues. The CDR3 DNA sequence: TGTGCCAGCAGCACGCGACTAGCGGGACGAGGTGAGCAGTACTTC. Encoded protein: CASSTRLAGRGEQYF.

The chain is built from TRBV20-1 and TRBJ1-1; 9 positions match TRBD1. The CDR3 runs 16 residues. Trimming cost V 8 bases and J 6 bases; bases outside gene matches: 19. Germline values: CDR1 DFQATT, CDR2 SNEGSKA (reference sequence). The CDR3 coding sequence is TGCAGTACCAAACGAAGACCTGACAGGGGGAGGTCTGAAGCTTTCTTT. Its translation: CSTKRRPDRGRSEAFF.

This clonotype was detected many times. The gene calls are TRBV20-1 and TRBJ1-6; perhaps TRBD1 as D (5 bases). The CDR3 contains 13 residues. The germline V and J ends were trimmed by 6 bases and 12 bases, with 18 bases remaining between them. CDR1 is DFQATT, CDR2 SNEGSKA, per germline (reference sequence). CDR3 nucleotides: TGCAGTGCGGCCAAGGGGTCTTCAAAACCCCTCCACTTT. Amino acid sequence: CSAAKGSSKPLHF.

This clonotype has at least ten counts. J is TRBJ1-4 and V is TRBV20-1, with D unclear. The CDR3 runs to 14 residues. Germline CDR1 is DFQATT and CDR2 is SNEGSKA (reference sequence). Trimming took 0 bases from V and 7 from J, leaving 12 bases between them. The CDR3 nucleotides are TGCAGTGCTAGAGATCTTACATCTGGTGAAAAACTGTTTTTT. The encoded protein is CSARDLTSGEKLFF.

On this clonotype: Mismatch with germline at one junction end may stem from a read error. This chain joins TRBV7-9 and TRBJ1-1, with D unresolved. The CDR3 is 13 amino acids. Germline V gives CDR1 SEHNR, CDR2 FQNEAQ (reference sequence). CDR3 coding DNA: TGTTCCAGCATGATACGGGCGAACACTGAAGCTTTCTTT. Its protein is CSSMIRANTEAFF.

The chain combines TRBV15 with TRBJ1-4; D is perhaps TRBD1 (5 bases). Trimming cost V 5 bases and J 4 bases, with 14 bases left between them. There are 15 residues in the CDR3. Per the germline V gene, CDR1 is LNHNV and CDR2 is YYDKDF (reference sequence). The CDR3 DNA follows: TGTGCCACCAGCGGGACCGGGACGGGTAATGAAAAACTGTTTTTT. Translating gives CATSGTGTGNEKLFF.

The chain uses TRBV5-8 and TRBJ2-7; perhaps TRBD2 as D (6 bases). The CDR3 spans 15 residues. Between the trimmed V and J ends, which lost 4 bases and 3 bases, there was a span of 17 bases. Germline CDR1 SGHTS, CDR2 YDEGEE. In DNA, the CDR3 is TGTGCCAGCAGCCCGGGGGTGTTGGGGGTCTACGAGCAGTACTTC. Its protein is CASSPGVLGVYEQYF. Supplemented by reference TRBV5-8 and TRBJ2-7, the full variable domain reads EAGVTQSPTHLIKTRGQQATLRCSPISGHTSVYWYQQALGLGLQFLLWYDEGEERNRGNFPPRFSGRQFPNYSSELNVNALELEDSALYLCASSPGVLGVYEQYFGPGTRLTVT.

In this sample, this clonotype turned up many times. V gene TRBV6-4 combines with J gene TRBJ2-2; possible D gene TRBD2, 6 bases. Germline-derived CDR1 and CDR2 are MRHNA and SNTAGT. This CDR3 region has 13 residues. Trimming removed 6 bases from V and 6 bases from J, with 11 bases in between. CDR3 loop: CASSQLAAGELFF. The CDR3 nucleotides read TGTGCCAGCAGCCAACTAGCTGCCGGGGAGCTGTTTTTT.

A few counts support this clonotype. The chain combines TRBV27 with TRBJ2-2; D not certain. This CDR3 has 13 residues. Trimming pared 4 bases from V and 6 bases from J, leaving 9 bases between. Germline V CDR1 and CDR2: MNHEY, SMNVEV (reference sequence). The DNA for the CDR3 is TGTGCCAGCAGTTCCTACGTGGCCGGGGAGCTGTTTTTT. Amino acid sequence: CASSSYVAGELFF.

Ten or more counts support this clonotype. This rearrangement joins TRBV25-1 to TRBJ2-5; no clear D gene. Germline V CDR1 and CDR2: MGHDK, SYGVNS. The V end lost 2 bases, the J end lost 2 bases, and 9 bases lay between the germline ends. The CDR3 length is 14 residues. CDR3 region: CASSERHRQETQYF. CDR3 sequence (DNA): TGTGCCAGCAGTGAACGTCACAGACAAGAGACCCAGTACTTC.

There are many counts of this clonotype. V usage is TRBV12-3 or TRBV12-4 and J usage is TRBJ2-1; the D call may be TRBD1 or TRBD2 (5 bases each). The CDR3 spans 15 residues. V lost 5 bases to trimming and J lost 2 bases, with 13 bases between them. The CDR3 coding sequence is TGTGCCAGCAGTGTAGACGGGGCGGCCTACAATGAGCAGTTCTTC. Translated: CASSVDGAAYNEQFF.

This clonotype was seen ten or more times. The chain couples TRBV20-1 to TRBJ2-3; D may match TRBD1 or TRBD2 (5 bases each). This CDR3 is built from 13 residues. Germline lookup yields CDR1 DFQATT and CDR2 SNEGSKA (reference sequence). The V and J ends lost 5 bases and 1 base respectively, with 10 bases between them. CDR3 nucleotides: TGCAGTGCTTGGGACCCCCGCACAGATACGCAGTATTTT. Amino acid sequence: CSAWDPRTDTQYF.

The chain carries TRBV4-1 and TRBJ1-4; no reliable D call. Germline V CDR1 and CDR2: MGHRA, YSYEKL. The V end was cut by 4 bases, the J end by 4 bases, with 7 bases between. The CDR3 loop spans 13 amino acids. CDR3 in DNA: TGCGCCAGCAGCCGGAATAATAATGAAAAACTGTTTTTT. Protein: CASSRNNNEKLFF.

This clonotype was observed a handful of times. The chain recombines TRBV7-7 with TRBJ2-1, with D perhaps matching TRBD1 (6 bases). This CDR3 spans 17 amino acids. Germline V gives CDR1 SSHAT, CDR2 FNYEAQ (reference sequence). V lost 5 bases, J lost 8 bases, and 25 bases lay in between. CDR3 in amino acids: CASSPVIGDNKADEQFF. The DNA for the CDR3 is TGTGCCAGCAGCCCAGTCATCGGGGACAATAAAGCCGATGAGCAGTTCTTC. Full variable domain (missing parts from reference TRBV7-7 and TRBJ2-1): GAGVSQSPRYKVTKRGQDVTLRCDPISSHATLYWYQQALGQGPEFLTYFNYEAQPDKSGLPSDRFSAERPEGSISTLTIQRTEQRDSAMYRCASSPVIGDNKADEQFFGPGTRLTVL.

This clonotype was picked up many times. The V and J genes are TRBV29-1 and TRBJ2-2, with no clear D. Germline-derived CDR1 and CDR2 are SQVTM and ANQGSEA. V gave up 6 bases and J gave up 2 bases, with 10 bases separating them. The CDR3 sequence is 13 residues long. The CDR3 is CSVDPLNTGELFF. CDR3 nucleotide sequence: TGCAGCGTAGACCCGTTAAACACCGGGGAGCTGTTTTTT.

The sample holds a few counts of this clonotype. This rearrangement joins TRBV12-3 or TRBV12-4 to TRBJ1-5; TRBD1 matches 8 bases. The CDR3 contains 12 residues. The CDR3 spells CAAGGYNQPQHF. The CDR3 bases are TGTGCGGCAGGGGGCTACAATCAGCCCCAGCATTTT.

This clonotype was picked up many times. The CDR3 nucleotides are TGTGCCAGCAGTGGGACTAGCGGGAGAACCAATGAGCAGTTCTTC. It yields the protein CASSGTSGRTNEQFF. V and J are TRBV2 and TRBJ2-1; 13 bases fit TRBD2. Losses at the gene ends were 4 bases for V and 6 bases for J; bases not matched to a gene: 3. Germline V gives CDR1 SNHLY, CDR2 FYNNEI. The CDR3 sequence is 15 residues long.

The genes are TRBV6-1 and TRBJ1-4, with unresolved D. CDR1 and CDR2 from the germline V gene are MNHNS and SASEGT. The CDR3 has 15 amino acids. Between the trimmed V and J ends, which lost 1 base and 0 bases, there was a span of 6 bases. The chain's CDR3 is CASSEVRATNEKLFF. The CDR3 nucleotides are TGTGCCAGCAGTGAAGTCCGTGCAACTAATGAAAAACTGTTTTTT.

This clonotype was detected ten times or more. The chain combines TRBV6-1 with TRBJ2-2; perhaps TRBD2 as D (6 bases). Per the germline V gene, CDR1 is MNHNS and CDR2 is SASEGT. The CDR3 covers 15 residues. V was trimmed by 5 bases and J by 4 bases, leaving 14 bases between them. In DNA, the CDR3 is TGTGCCAGCAGTAGGCTAGCCGGGGGCACCGGGGAGCTGTTTTTT. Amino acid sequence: CASSRLAGGTGELFF.

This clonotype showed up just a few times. CDR3 DNA: TGTGCCAGCAGCCAAGAAGTTAGTGCAAATGAGCAGTTCTTC. This encodes CASSQEVSANEQFF. The chain joins TRBV3-1 to TRBJ2-1; no firm D call. The CDR3 contains 14 residues. Looked up from germline, CDR1 is LGHDT and CDR2 is YNNKEL (reference sequence). V shed 0 bases and J shed 7 bases, with 10 bases lying between them.